This T cell receptor beta chain emerged from a study of neurological immune-mediated disorders. Study-wide results and limits: Phylogenetically, 18 of 34 multiple sclerosis patients' repertoires fell into one related-CDR3 cluster, a possible signature.

Synthesis of cDNA used 5'RACE (with 10-nucleotide random UMIs). MiXCR was run by TCRdb on the 5' RACE reads, yielding one entry per CDR3 protein. The sample has about 65,000 distinct CDR3 sequences; over 4% are singletons. This CDR3 contains 16 residues. CDR1 is SGHKS and CDR2 is YYEKEE in the germline V gene (reference sequence). V was clipped by 4 bases and J by 4 bases; unmatched bases: 7. This clonotype was counted many times. What it recognizes is unknown. Specimen: PBMCs. The chain combines TRBV5-5 with TRBJ1-4, with 10 bases that match TRBD1. The clonotype originates from a man aged 50-60 years with multiple sclerosis. The CDR3 here is CASSTGTGALNEKLFF. In nucleotides, the CDR3 is TGTGCCAGCAGCACCGGGACAGGGGCCCTTAATGAAAAACTGTTTTTT.